The next 16 T cell receptor beta chains were all read from a single sample in a study of control samples from healthy donors and cancer patients. Libraries were prepared by immunoSEQ multiplex PCR; TCRdb keeps only in-frame clonotypes and omits some of them. The repertoire holds roughly 120,000 clones, with about 87% as singletons. Sequenced sample: blood. The receptors originated from a middle-aged man in good health.

This clone has just a few counts. The chain employs TRBV18 and TRBJ1-3; D ambiguous. The germline V gene encodes CDR1 KGHSH and CDR2 LQKENI. The CDR3 totals 15 residues. V shed 2 bases and J shed 4 bases, with 12 bases lying between them. For the CDR3, the DNA is TGTGCCAGCTCACCATATAAAACAGAAGGAAACACCATATATTTT. This sequence encodes CASSPYKTEGNTIYF.

The CDR3 protein is CASSKDTSGTGDETQYF. CDR3 DNA sequence: TGTGCCAGCAGCAAAGACACCTCCGGGACAGGGGACGAGACCCAGTACTTC. The chain is built from TRBV21-1 and TRBJ2-5; whether TRBD1, the table's D call, matches the DNA was not checked. TRBV21-1 is shown as a pseudogene. The CDR3 spans 17 residues.

The chain uses TRBV28 and TRBJ1-6; no firm D call. Germline lookup yields CDR1 MDHEN and CDR2 SYDVKM. The CDR3 loop spans 14 amino acids. Trimming left V 2 bases short and J 6 bases short, with 8 bases between. CDR3 in amino acids: CASSLTQFNSPLHF. CDR3 DNA sequence: TGTGCCAGCAGTTTAACGCAGTTTAATTCACCCCTCCACTTT.

This clone was recorded only once. This sequence joins TRBV5-1 and TRBJ1-4, with 7 nucleotides matching TRBD1. This CDR3 is built from 16 residues. Germline V gene data show CDR1 as SGHRS and CDR2 as YFSETQ. J gave up 3 bases and V 4 bases, and 9 bases lay outside the gene matches. In nucleotides, the CDR3 is TGCGCCAGCAGCATAGGGGGCGTATTGGCTAATGAAAAACTGTTTTTT. Translating gives CASSIGGVLANEKLFF.

This clone was seen once. The genes are TRBV19 and TRBJ2-7; D is unclear. This CDR3 comprises 13 residues. V lost 3 bases to trimming and J lost 0 bases, with 6 bases between them. The germline V gene encodes CDR1 LNHDA and CDR2 SQIVND (reference sequence). In DNA, the CDR3 is TGTGCCAGTAGTATCCGATACTCCTACGAGCAGTACTTC. It translates to CASSIRYSYEQYF.

The V call is TRBV3-1 (or the pseudogene TRBV3-2), the J call TRBJ2-1, with no clear D. In germline, CDR1 is LGHDT, CDR2 YNNKEL (reference sequence). Trimming removed 4 bases at V and 1 base at J, with 8 bases between. The CDR3 is made up of 14 amino acids. CDR3 coding DNA: TGTGCCAGCAGCCTGGTAGGTTCCTACAATGAGCAGTTCTTC. It specifies CASSLVGSYNEQFF.

This clone was picked up one time. The chain carries TRBV4-1 and TRBJ1-5, with 10 bases lining up with TRBD1. The J segment lost 8 bases and the V segment lost 2 bases, leaving 9 bases of the junction unmatched. CDR3 length: 16 residues. Germline lookup yields CDR1 MGHRA and CDR2 YSYEKL. CDR3 region: CASSQIGTGAVEPQHF. DNA of the CDR3: TGCGCCAGCAGCCAAATCGGGACAGGGGCCGTCGAGCCCCAGCATTTT.

The chain has TRBV28 and TRBJ1-6, with 11 bases that match TRBD1. Germline V gene data show CDR1 as MDHEN and CDR2 as SYDVKM. V lost 6 bases and J lost 6; bases outside the gene matches: 10. The CDR3 extends over 17 amino acids. CDR3 region: CASSRTGTGGSNSPLHF. The CDR3, as DNA: TGTGCCAGCAGCCGTACCGGGACAGGGGGATCTAATTCACCCCTCCACTTT.

The rearrangement links TRBV10-1 to TRBJ2-7; 9 bases line up with TRBD1. Germline V CDR1 and CDR2: WNHNN, SYGVQD (reference sequence). CDR3 size: 18 residues. The ends lost 4 bases at V and 4 bases at J; junction bases unmatched: 17. The CDR3 reads CASSVPGTGMFWCYEQYF. Written as DNA, the CDR3 is TGCGCCAGCAGTGTCCCAGGGACAGGGATGTTTTGGTGTTACGAGCAGTACTTC.

The chain joins TRBV29-1 to TRBJ1-1; weak D call: TRBD1 (5 bases). The V and J ends lost 5 bases and 1 base respectively, with 11 bases between them. The germline CDR1 and CDR2 sequences are SQVTM and ANQGSEA. The length of the CDR3 is 13 residues. CDR3 bases: TGCAGCGTTCCGGGAAGGGGGAACACTGAAGCTTTCTTT. Residues: CSVPGRGNTEAFF.

The V call is TRBV9, the J call TRBJ1-3; D is possibly TRBD1 (6 bases). Germline lookup yields CDR1 SGDLS and CDR2 YYNGEE. V was cut by 4 bases and J by 0 bases, with 11 bases left in between. This CDR3 comprises 15 residues. CDR3 region: CASSQGHSSGNTIYF. The CDR3 nucleotides read TGTGCCAGCAGCCAGGGACATAGCTCTGGAAACACCATATATTTT.

This rearrangement joins TRBV7-8 to TRBJ2-2; D unresolved. V lost 3 bases, J lost 5 bases, and 7 bases lay in between. CDR3 size: 13 residues. The germline V gene has CDR1 SGHVS and CDR2 FQNEAQ. The CDR3 DNA follows: TGTGCCAGCAGCTTTAGGACGACCGGGGAGCTGTTTTTT. It is translated as CASSFRTTGELFF. Looking up the rest from reference TRBV7-8 and TRBJ2-2 gives the full variable domain: GAGVSQSPRYKVAKRGQDVALRCDPISGHVSLFWYQQALGQGPEFLTYFQNEAQLDKSGLPSDRFFAERPEGSVSTLKIQRTQQEDSAVYLCASSFRTTGELFFGEGSRLTVL.

DNA of the CDR3: TGTGCCAGCAGTTTTGAGGGGGGAAACACCATATATTTT. As protein: CASSFEGGNTIYF. The chain links TRBV12-3 or TRBV12-4 to TRBJ1-3; D is possibly TRBD1 (5 bases). This CDR3 is built from 13 residues. Trimming stripped 3 bases from V and 4 bases from J, with 7 bases between.

The chain has TRBV14 and TRBJ1-1; D unclear. Germline assignment: CDR1 SGHDN and CDR2 FVKESK. The CDR3 length is 14 residues. V lost 4 bases and J 0 bases, leaving 9 bases between the germline ends. CDR3 DNA sequence: TGTGCCAGCAGCCTCAGTGGAATGAACACTGAAGCTTTCTTT. It encodes CASSLSGMNTEAFF.

The chain carries TRBV10-2 and TRBJ2-1, with a possible D match to TRBD1 (6 bases). V shed 4 bases and J shed 5 bases, with 9 bases lying between them. The CDR3 extends over 13 amino acids. Germline assignment: CDR1 WSHSY and CDR2 SAAADI. The CDR3 sequence is CASSGGGHNEQFF. DNA for the CDR3: TGCGCCAGCAGTGGAGGGGGTCACAATGAGCAGTTCTTC.

As regards this clone: The limits of the CDR3 on the DNA are not certain, so only TCRdb's listed CDR3 is given. The chain uses TRBV10-1 and TRBJ2-3; the table's D call, TRBD2, was not checked against the DNA. Germline-derived CDR1 and CDR2 are WNHNN and SYGVQD (reference sequence). The CDR3 length is 15 residues, termini included. This chain's CDR3 is CARYPCGGPVDTQYF.